Shown below are 12 T cell receptor beta chains from a single sample sequenced in a study of graft-versus-host responses after intestinal transplantation. Data came from immunoSEQ multiplex PCR; TCRdb stores just in-frame clones and leaves some out. The sample has tens of thousands of clones; 85% to 95% are singletons. This specimen consisted of PBMCs, obtained 66 days after intestinal transplant. These receptors were taken from a human patient who received an intestinal transplant, so some T cells may come from the graft donor.

The rearrangement links TRBV5-4 to TRBJ2-1; TRBD2 is a possible D gene (6 bases). Germline CDR1 reads SGHNT; CDR2 reads YYREEE (reference sequence). This CDR3 contains 15 residues. Trimming shortened V by 0 bases and J by 8 bases, and 15 bases separated the two germline ends. The CDR3 is CASSLVPSAVDEQFF. The CDR3 DNA sequence: TGTGCCAGCAGCTTGGTTCCTAGCGCCGTTGATGAGCAGTTCTTC. Using reference TRBV5-4 and TRBJ2-1 for the parts outside the CDR3, the full variable domain is ETGVTQSPTHLIKTRGQQVTLRCSSQSGHNTVSWYQQALGQGPQFIFQYYREEENGRGNFPPRFSGLQFPNYSSELNVNALELDDSALYLCASSLVPSAVDEQFFGPGTRLTVL.

The chain carries TRBV4-1 and TRBJ1-2; D gene uncertain. The V gene's germline CDR1 is MGHRA and CDR2 YSYEKL. The V and J ends lost 4 bases and 3 bases respectively, with 21 bases between them. This CDR3 contains 17 residues. The CDR3 nucleotides read TGCGCCAGCAGCCCTCTCACGGACGAAGGGTTGGACTATGGCTACACCTTC. Translated: CASSPLTDEGLDYGYTF.

The J gene is TRBJ2-3, the V gene TRBV10-3; D is undetermined. V lost 4 bases and J 5 bases, leaving 13 bases between the germline ends. Germline loops: CDR1 ENHRY, CDR2 SYGVKD. This CDR3 spans 14 amino acids. CDR3 region: CAISGAGPGDTQYF. As DNA, the CDR3 is TGTGCCATCAGTGGGGCTGGTCCTGGAGATACGCAGTATTTT.

This clone was observed once. The V gene is TRBV9, the J gene TRBJ2-3; D is uncertain. V lost 3 bases, J lost 2 bases, and 4 bases lay in between. This CDR3 has 12 residues. CDR1 and CDR2 from the germline V gene are SGDLS and YYNGEE. DNA of the CDR3: TGTGCCAGCAGCGCCCTCACAGATACGCAGTATTTT. Its translation is CASSALTDTQYF.

The chain links TRBV21-1 to TRBJ1-6. TRBV21-1 counts as a pseudogene. The CDR3 runs to 14 residues. This CDR3 reads CASSKHRGYSPLHF. The DNA of the CDR3 is TGTGCCAGCAGCAAACATCGAGGGTACTCACCCCTCCACTTT.

V is TRBV9 and J is TRBJ2-1, with TRBD1 matching 10 bases. With V trimmed by 3 bases and J by 6 bases, 6 bases remained unmatched. Germline V gene data show CDR1 as SGDLS and CDR2 as YYNGEE. This CDR3 spans 15 amino acids. DNA for the CDR3: TGTGCCAGCAGCGCGACAGGGGGCTTTATCAATGAGCAGTTCTTC. Protein sequence: CASSATGGFINEQFF.

The chain recombines TRBV4-1 with TRBJ1-1; 12 bases map to TRBD1. The CDR3 has 17 amino acids. V lost 4 bases and J lost 0; bases outside the gene matches: 6. The germline V gene has CDR1 MGHRA and CDR2 YSYEKL. The CDR3 region is CASSRPGQGAMNTEAFF. The CDR3 DNA sequence: TGCGCCAGCAGCCGACCGGGACAGGGGGCGATGAACACTGAAGCTTTCTTT.

There are a few counts of this clone. This chain connects TRBV7-2 to TRBJ2-1; D remains unclear. Germline CDR1 and CDR2: SGHTA and FQGNSA. This CDR3 contains 15 residues. Trimming pared 2 bases from V and 7 bases from J, leaving 15 bases between. The CDR3 loop is CASSLLTGVLNEQFF. The CDR3 DNA reads TGTGCCAGCAGCTTATTGACCGGAGTGTTGAATGAGCAGTTCTTC.

The J gene is TRBJ2-7, the V gene TRBV2; 11 bases fit TRBD2. Germline CDR1 and CDR2: SNHLY and FYNNEI. The CDR3 loop spans 13 amino acids. The J segment lost 6 bases and the V segment lost 8 bases, leaving 6 bases of the junction unmatched. DNA for the CDR3: TGTGCCAGCCTAGCGGGGGGCCCGCTCGAGCAGTACTTC. This gives the protein CASLAGGPLEQYF.

This sequence joins TRBV14 and TRBJ1-2, with 8 nucleotides matching TRBD1. The V segment lost 0 bases and the J segment 4 bases; nucleotides outside the gene matches: 13. CDR3 length: 18 amino acids. Germline lookup yields CDR1 SGHDN and CDR2 FVKESK. In nucleotides, the CDR3 is TGTGCCAGCAGCCAAGATCTGGGGGGAGGACAGGGAATCTATGGCTACACCTTC. This encodes CASSQDLGGGQGIYGYTF.

This clone has only one observation. The chain joins TRBV5-6 to TRBJ2-7; 8 bases agree with TRBD1. Per germline, CDR1 SGHDT and CDR2 YYEEEE. This CDR3 contains 13 residues. The ends lost 3 bases at V and 5 bases at J; junction bases unmatched: 4. The DNA of the CDR3 is TGTGCCAGCAGCTCGACAGGGGTAGACGAGCAGTACTTC. Translated: CASSSTGVDEQYF.

The rearrangement joins TRBV5-6 to TRBJ2-7; D uncertain. The CDR3 spans 14 residues. Germline lookup yields CDR1 SGHDT and CDR2 YYEEEE. The V gene lost 2 bases and the J gene lost 7 bases, with 16 bases spanning the gap. CDR3 sequence reads: CASSFISSSSEQYF. CDR3 sequence (DNA): TGTGCCAGCAGCTTCATTTCGAGTAGCAGTGAGCAGTACTTC.